This TCR beta chain appears in the sequencing data of a study of blood T cell repertoires in COVID-19. Study in general: Sources were T cells, B-cell-depleted T cells, or PBMCs; the material itself was cDNA or gDNA.

Some clones are missing from TCRdb's copy, which holds only in-frame ones; the method was immunoSEQ multiplex PCR. The table has 250,000 to 300,000 clones, 70% to 90% seen once. This CDR3 has 11 amino acids. Trimming left V 4 bases short and J 8 bases short, with 5 bases between. The germline gives CDR1 SNHLY, CDR2 FYNNEI. The sample was peripheral blood. The V and J genes are TRBV2 and TRBJ1-4; D is uncertain. The TCR originated in a man aged 18 to 30 with active or convalescent COVID-19. The CDR3 DNA sequence: TGTGCCAGCAGTGTATCCGAAAAACTGTTTTTT. Its protein is CASSVSEKLFF.